These 4 T cell receptor beta chains came from one sample sequenced in a study of T cell repertoires in cytomegalovirus infection. TCRdb processed the reads anew with MiXCR; each CDR3 protein has one entry. The sample lists 300,000 or so distinct CDR3 sequences; about a tenth were seen once. The sequenced sample consisted of PBMCs. Receptor source: a human donor in good health (CMV status not recorded). Some clones in this sample may be carry-over from other donors' samples.

This clonotype has more than one count but fewer than ten. The chain links TRBV9 to TRBJ1-1; the D is unclear. Germline assignment: CDR1 SGDLS and CDR2 YYNGEE. This CDR3 is 15 amino acids long. Trimming stripped 3 bases from V and 5 bases from J, with 17 bases between. CDR3 in amino acids: CASSGQITGATEAFF. The CDR3 nucleotides are TGTGCCAGCAGCGGACAAATCACTGGAGCGACTGAAGCTTTCTTT.

This clonotype showed up many times. V gene TRBV6-2 or TRBV6-3 combines with J gene TRBJ2-7; D uncertain. The CDR3 is made up of 15 amino acids. CDR1 and CDR2 (germline): MNHEY, SVGEGT. Between the trimmed V and J ends, which lost 7 bases and 2 bases, there was a span of 18 bases. CDR3 in amino acids: CASTTLLRWPYEQYV. CDR3 nucleotides: TGTGCCAGCACCACCCTCCTCAGGTGGCCCTACGAGCAGTACGTC.

This clonotype was counted ten times or more. The chain couples TRBV28 to TRBJ1-2, with D unclear. Deletions cut 1 base from V and 0 bases from J, with 15 bases between. The CDR3 runs to 17 residues. Germline V gives CDR1 MDHEN, CDR2 SYDVKM. CDR3 loop: CASSLFVGTTTNYGYTF. The CDR3 DNA reads TGTGCCAGCAGTTTATTTGTGGGTACAACGACTAACTATGGCTACACCTTC.

In this sample, this clonotype turned up many times. The genes are TRBV29-1 and TRBJ1-5, with a weak D call TRBD1 (5 bases). The germline V gene encodes CDR1 SQVTM and CDR2 ANQGSEA. This CDR3 has 14 amino acids. V lost 5 bases to trimming and J lost 0 bases, with 11 bases between them. This CDR3 reads CSVSDSSSNQPQHF. Written as DNA, the CDR3 is TGCAGCGTTAGTGACAGCTCTAGCAATCAGCCCCAGCATTTT.